The 23 T cell receptor beta chains below were found in one sample sequenced in a study of blood T cell repertoires in COVID-19. The table came from immunoSEQ multiplex PCR; TCRdb's copy has only in-frame clones and leaves some out. The table records approximately 100,000 clones, around 82% of them present only once. The sequencing sample was made of peripheral blood. The receptors shown here come from a human donor in a cohort sampled during active COVID-19.

The CDR3 DNA follows: TGTGCCTGGAGTGGGGCAGCCGATACCGGGGAGCTGTTTTTT. This sequence encodes CAWSGAADTGELFF. This sequence joins TRBV30 and TRBJ2-2; no clear D gene. The CDR3 sequence is 14 residues long. The germline V gene has CDR1 GTSNPN and CDR2 SVGIG (reference sequence). Trimming removed 1 base from V and 5 bases from J, with 11 bases in between.

This clone came up once. The chain recombines TRBV6-4 with TRBJ2-3, with TRBD2 identical over 7 bases. V lost 4 bases and J lost 1; bases outside the gene matches: 5. The CDR3 consists of 15 residues. Germline V gene lookup returns CDR1 MRHNA and CDR2 SNTAGT. CDR3 in amino acids: CASSAQRGRTDTQYF. The CDR3 nucleotides are TGTGCCAGCAGTGCCCAGCGGGGCCGCACAGATACGCAGTATTTT.

J is TRBJ2-6 and V is TRBV29-1; D is possibly TRBD2 (5 bases). There are 13 residues in the CDR3. The germline CDR1 and CDR2 sequences are SQVTM and ANQGSEA. Between the trimmed V and J ends, which lost 7 bases and 2 bases, there was a span of 9 bases. CDR3 sequence: CSGRAAGANVLTF. DNA for the CDR3: TGCAGCGGGCGGGCCGCTGGGGCCAACGTCCTGACTTTC.

This clone was found once. The V and J genes are TRBV7-2 and TRBJ2-7; D may be TRBD2 (7 bases). This CDR3 contains 15 residues. Germline V gene lookup returns CDR1 SGHTA and CDR2 FQGNSA. V lost 2 bases, J lost 4 bases, and 15 bases lay in between. DNA for the CDR3: TGTGCCAGCAGCTTACGGGGGGCGGGTTTTTACGAGCAGTACTTC. It encodes CASSLRGAGFYEQYF.

The chain recombines TRBV5-6 with TRBJ1-4, with D possibly TRBD1 on 6 matching bases. The CDR3 loop spans 17 amino acids. V was cut by 4 bases and J by 1 base, with 17 bases left in between. CDR1 SGHDT and CDR2 YYEEEE come from the germline V gene. The DNA of the CDR3 is TGTGCCAGCAGCATTGGAGTCAGGGGCCGAACTAATGAAAAACTGTTTTTT. Translating it yields CASSIGVRGRTNEKLFF.

The J gene is TRBJ2-1, the V gene TRBV7-2, with TRBD2 identical over 8 bases. The CDR3 runs 18 residues. Germline values: CDR1 SGHTA, CDR2 FQGNSA. Losses at the gene ends were 1 base for V and 0 bases for J; bases not matched to a gene: 8. The CDR3 nucleotides read TGTGCCAGCAGCTTAGGGGGAAGCGGGGGAAGCTCCTACAATGAGCAGTTCTTC. It codes for CASSLGGSGGSSYNEQFF.

The gene calls are TRBV19 and TRBJ2-1; 9 nucleotides agree with TRBD2. J lost 7 bases, V lost 5 bases, and 9 bases had no gene match. This CDR3 spans 15 amino acids. CDR1 and CDR2 (germline): LNHDA, SQIVND (reference sequence). The CDR3 loop reads CASSSSSGSGNEQFF. CDR3 nucleotide sequence: TGTGCCAGTAGTTCAAGTAGCGGGAGTGGGAATGAGCAGTTCTTC.

V usage is TRBV4-1 and J usage is TRBJ2-1; D is unclear. Deletions cut 3 bases from V and 1 base from J, with 7 bases between. This CDR3 contains 14 residues. CDR1 and CDR2 from the germline V gene are MGHRA and YSYEKL. The CDR3 region is CASSQERSYNEQFF. CDR3 coding DNA: TGCGCCAGCAGCCAGGAGCGTTCCTACAATGAGCAGTTCTTC.

The V gene is TRBV29-1, the J gene TRBJ2-3, with 12 bases lining up with TRBD2. The CDR3 loop spans 17 amino acids. V gave up 0 bases and J gave up 8 bases; unmatched junction bases: 12. CDR1 and CDR2 (germline): SQVTM, ANQGSEA. This CDR3 is CSVEDPRPSGGATTQYF. CDR3 DNA: TGCAGCGTTGAAGATCCCCGCCCTAGCGGGGGGGCCACTACGCAGTATTTT.

This CDR3 reads CASSRKAASGRTDTQYF. The CDR3 DNA sequence: TGCGCCAGCAGCCGCAAGGCAGCTAGCGGGAGGACAGATACGCAGTATTTT. The chain recombines TRBV4-1 with TRBJ2-3; 11 bases match TRBD2. The CDR3 consists of 17 residues. Germline loops: CDR1 MGHRA, CDR2 YSYEKL. V lost 4 bases, J lost 3 bases, and 9 bases stayed unmatched.

V usage is TRBV18 and J usage is TRBJ1-2, with a weak D call TRBD1 (6 bases). The germline V gene has CDR1 KGHSH and CDR2 LQKENI. The CDR3 has 12 amino acids. V was shortened by 4 bases and J by 6 bases, with 9 bases between the two germline ends. CDR3 coding DNA: TGTGCCAGCTCACTGAGGACAGATGGCTACACCTTC. It translates to CASSLRTDGYTF.

The V and J genes are TRBV25-1 and TRBJ2-5; D is possibly TRBD2 (5 bases). Trimming removed 4 bases from V and 0 bases from J, with 12 bases in between. CDR1 MGHDK and CDR2 SYGVNS come from the germline V gene. The CDR3 sequence is 15 residues long. The CDR3 region is CASSVSPGYQETQYF. The CDR3 DNA sequence: TGTGCCAGCAGTGTCTCCCCGGGGTACCAAGAGACCCAGTACTTC. Variable domain in full (rest from reference TRBV25-1 and TRBJ2-5): EADIYQTPRYLVIGTGKKITLECSQTMGHDKMYWYQQDPGMELHLIHYSYGVNSTEKGDLSSESTVSRIRTEHFPLTLESARPSHTSQYLCASSVSPGYQETQYFGPGTRLLVL.

This chain joins TRBV15 and TRBJ1-1; D is ambiguous. V lost 1 base and J lost 2, with 20 bases in between. The CDR3 runs to 18 residues. Germline V lookup: CDR1 LNHNV, CDR2 YYDKDF (reference sequence). The CDR3 loop is CATSRVGPRSGANTEAFF. CDR3 nucleotides: TGTGCCACCAGCAGAGTTGGCCCCAGATCGGGAGCCAACACTGAAGCTTTCTTT.

With regard to this clone: One end of the junction does not line up with germline, which may come from a read error. This rearrangement joins TRBV15 to TRBJ2-7; a possible D gene is TRBD1 (6 bases). The CDR3 loop spans 13 amino acids. The germline V gene has CDR1 LNHNV and CDR2 YYDKDF (reference sequence). The CDR3 nucleotides are TGTGCCACCAGCAGAGATACCCACAGGGTATTGAACTTC. It yields the protein CATSRDTHRVLNF.

This clone was observed a single time. This chain connects TRBV19 to TRBJ1-2; D gene uncertain. Trimming stripped 1 base from V and 7 bases from J, with 10 bases between. CDR3 length: 13 amino acids. Germline V lookup: CDR1 LNHDA, CDR2 SQIVND (reference sequence). CDR3 nucleotides: TGTGCCAGTAGTATAGGGAGGGCGGCTGGCTACACCTTC. Protein sequence: CASSIGRAAGYTF.

The chain links TRBV7-6 to TRBJ2-1; 10 nucleotides line up with TRBD2. This CDR3 spans 18 amino acids. The germline V gene encodes CDR1 SGHVS and CDR2 FNYEAQ. The V and J ends lost 0 bases and 0 bases, in that order; junction bases with no gene match: 5. As DNA, the CDR3 is TGTGCCAGCAGCTTAGCGCTACTAGCGGGGAGCTCCTACAATGAGCAGTTCTTC. It yields the protein CASSLALLAGSSYNEQFF.

This clone has a single count. V is TRBV6-6 and J is TRBJ2-3; a weak D match, TRBD2 (6 bases). V lost 6 bases to trimming and J lost 3 bases, with 19 bases between them. Per the germline V gene, CDR1 is MNHNY and CDR2 is SVGAGI (reference sequence). The CDR3 totals 16 residues. DNA for the CDR3: TGTGCCAGCAGCCCTGTAGGGGAGCGGGTAACAGATACGCAGTATTTT. It codes for CASSPVGERVTDTQYF.

The rearrangement uses TRBV2 and TRBJ2-7, with unresolved D. This CDR3 spans 14 amino acids. Trimming took off 3 bases at V and 2 bases at J, with 11 bases between the two ends. Germline V gene data show CDR1 as SNHLY and CDR2 as FYNNEI. The CDR3 loop reads CASSDPRSAYEQYF. The DNA for the CDR3 is TGTGCCAGCAGTGACCCTAGGTCCGCCTACGAGCAGTACTTC. Combining the CDR3 with reference TRBV2 and TRBJ2-7 gives the whole variable domain EPEVTQTPSHQVTQMGQEVILRCVPISNHLYFYWYRQILGQKVEFLVSFYNNEISEKSEIFDDQFSVERPDGSNFTLKIRSTKLEDSAMYFCASSDPRSAYEQYFGPGTRLTVT.

The J gene is TRBJ1-4, the V gene TRBV25-1; D gene ambiguous. The CDR3 sequence is 15 residues long. Germline CDR1 MGHDK, CDR2 SYGVNS. V lost 4 bases to trimming and J lost 2 bases, with 11 bases between them. This CDR3 is CASSVGQATNEKLFF. CDR3 DNA sequence: TGTGCCAGCAGTGTTGGCCAGGCGACTAATGAAAAACTGTTTTTT.

This clone has only a few counts. J is TRBJ2-3 and V is TRBV9; 7 bases agree with TRBD1. The CDR3 consists of 15 residues. The germline V gene has CDR1 SGDLS and CDR2 YYNGEE. V gave up 4 bases and J gave up 2 bases; unmatched junction bases: 7. The CDR3 loop reads CASSQRTGDTDTQYF. Written as DNA, the CDR3 is TGTGCCAGCAGCCAGAGGACAGGAGACACAGATACGCAGTATTTT.

The rearrangement links TRBV5-6 to TRBJ1-1, with 7 bases identical to TRBD1. The CDR3 extends over 13 amino acids. The junction had 4 bases not matched to a gene; V was cut back by 4 bases and J by 4 bases. Germline V CDR1 and CDR2: SGHDT, YYEEEE. CDR3 sequence: CASSRGLGTEAFF. CDR3 bases: TGTGCCAGCAGCAGGGGGCTGGGCACTGAAGCTTTCTTT.

The chain is built from TRBV28 and TRBJ1-2; D may be TRBD1 (6 bases). V was trimmed by 5 bases and J by 4 bases, leaving 17 bases between them. CDR1 MDHEN and CDR2 SYDVKM come from the germline V gene. The CDR3 is made up of 15 amino acids. The CDR3 bases are TGTGCCAGCAGTCCTCCGATCGGACAGACCTATGGCTACACCTTC. The encoded protein is CASSPPIGQTYGYTF.

This chain uses TRBV7-8 with TRBJ1-5; the match to TRBD1 covers 10 bases. After removal of 5 bases from V and 1 base from J, the junction contained 5 bases not matched to a gene. This CDR3 contains 16 residues. Germline CDR1 is SGHVS and CDR2 is FQNEAQ. The CDR3 DNA is TGTGCCAGCAGCCGAGGGACAGGGGTAAGCAATCAGCCCCAGCATTTT. It specifies CASSRGTGVSNQPQHF.